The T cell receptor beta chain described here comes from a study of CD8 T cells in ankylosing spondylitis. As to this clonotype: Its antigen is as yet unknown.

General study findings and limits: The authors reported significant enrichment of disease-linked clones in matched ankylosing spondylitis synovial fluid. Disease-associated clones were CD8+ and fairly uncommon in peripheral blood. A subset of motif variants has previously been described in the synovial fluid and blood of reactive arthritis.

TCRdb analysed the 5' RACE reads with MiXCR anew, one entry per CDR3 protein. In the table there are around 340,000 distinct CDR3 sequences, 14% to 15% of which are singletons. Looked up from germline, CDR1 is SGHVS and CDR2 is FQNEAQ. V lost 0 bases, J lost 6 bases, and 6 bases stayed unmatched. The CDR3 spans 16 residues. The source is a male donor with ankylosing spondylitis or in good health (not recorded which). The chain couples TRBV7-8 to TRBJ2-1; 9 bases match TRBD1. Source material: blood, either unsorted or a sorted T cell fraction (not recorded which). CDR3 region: CASSLAGTGSGNEQFF. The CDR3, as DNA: TGTGCCAGCAGCTTAGCTGGGACAGGGTCGGGCAATGAGCAGTTCTTC.